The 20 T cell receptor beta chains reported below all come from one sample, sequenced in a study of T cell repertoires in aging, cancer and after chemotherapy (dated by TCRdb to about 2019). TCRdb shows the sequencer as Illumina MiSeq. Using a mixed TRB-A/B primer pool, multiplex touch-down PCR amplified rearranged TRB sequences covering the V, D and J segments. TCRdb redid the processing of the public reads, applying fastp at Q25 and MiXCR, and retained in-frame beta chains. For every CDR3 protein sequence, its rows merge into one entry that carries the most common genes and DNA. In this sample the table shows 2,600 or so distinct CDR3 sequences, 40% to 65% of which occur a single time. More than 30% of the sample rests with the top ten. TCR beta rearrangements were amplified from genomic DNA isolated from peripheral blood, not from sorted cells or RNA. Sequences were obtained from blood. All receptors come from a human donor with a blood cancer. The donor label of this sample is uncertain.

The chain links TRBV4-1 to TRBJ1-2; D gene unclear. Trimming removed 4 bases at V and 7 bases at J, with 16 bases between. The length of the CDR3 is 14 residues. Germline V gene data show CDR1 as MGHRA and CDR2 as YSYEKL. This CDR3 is CASSPGVGSAGYTF. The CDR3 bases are TGCGCCAGCAGCCCTGGCGTAGGGTCGGCTGGCTACACCTTC.

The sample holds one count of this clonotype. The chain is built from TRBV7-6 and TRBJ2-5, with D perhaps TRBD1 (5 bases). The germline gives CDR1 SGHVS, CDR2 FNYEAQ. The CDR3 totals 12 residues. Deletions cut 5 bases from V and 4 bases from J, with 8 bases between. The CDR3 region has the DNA TGTGCCAGCAGCCGCCAGGGAGAGACCCAGTACTTC. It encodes CASSRQGETQYF.

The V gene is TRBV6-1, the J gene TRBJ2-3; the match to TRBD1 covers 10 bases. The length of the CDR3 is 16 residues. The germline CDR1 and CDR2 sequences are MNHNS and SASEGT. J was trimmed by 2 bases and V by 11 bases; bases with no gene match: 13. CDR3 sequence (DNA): TGTGCCGCCAGCAGGGAGGACAGGGGGGTCACAGATACGCAGTATTTT. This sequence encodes CAASREDRGVTDTQYF.

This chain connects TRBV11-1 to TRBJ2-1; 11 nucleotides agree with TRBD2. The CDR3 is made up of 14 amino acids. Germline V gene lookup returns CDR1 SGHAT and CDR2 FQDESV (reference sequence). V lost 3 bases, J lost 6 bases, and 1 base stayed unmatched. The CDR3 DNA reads TGTGCCAGCAGCTTTAGCGGGAGGGCCAATGAGCAGTTCTTC. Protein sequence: CASSFSGRANEQFF.

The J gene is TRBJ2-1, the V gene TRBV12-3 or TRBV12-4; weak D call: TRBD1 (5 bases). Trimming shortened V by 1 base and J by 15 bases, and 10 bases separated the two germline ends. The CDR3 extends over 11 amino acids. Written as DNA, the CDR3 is TGTGCCAGCAGTTTAGAGGGGTTGCGGTTCTTC. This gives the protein CASSLEGLRFF.

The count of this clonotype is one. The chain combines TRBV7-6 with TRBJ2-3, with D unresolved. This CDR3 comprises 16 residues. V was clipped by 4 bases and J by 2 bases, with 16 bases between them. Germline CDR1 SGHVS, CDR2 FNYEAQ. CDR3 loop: CASSSRSASSTDTQYF. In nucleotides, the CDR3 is TGTGCCAGCAGCTCCAGATCTGCGAGTTCCACAGATACGCAGTATTTT.

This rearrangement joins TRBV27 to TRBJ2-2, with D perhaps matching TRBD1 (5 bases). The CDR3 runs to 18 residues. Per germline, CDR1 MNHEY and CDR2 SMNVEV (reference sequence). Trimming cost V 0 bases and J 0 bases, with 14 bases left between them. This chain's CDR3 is CASSLSWTPKPNTGELFF. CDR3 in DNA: TGTGCCAGCAGTTTATCGTGGACACCTAAACCGAACACCGGGGAGCTGTTTTTT.

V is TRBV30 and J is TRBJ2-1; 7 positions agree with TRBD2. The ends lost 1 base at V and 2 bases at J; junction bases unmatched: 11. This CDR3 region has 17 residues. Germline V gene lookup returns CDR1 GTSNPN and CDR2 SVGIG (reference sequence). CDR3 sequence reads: CAWSAVTLAGAYNEQFF. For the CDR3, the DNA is TGTGCCTGGAGTGCCGTTACTCTTGCGGGGGCCTACAATGAGCAGTTCTTC.

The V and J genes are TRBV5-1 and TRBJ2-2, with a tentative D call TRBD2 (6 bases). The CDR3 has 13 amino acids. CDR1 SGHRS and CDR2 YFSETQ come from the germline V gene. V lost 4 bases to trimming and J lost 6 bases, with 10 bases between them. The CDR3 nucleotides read TGCGCCAGCAGCCCTCCGGGGGCCGGGGAGCTGTTTTTT. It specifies CASSPPGAGELFF.

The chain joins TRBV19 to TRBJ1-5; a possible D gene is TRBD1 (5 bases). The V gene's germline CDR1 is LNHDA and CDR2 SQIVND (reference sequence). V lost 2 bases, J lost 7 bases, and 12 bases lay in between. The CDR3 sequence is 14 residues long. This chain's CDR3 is CASSISAGSQPQHF. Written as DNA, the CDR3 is TGTGCCAGTAGTATATCGGCAGGGAGCCAGCCCCAGCATTTT.

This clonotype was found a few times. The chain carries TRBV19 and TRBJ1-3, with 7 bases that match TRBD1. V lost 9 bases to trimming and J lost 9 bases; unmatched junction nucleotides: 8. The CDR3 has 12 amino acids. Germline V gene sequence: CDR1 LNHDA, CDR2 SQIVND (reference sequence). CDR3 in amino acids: CASATGRSTIYF. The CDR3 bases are TGTGCCAGCGCGACAGGGCGGAGCACCATATATTTT.

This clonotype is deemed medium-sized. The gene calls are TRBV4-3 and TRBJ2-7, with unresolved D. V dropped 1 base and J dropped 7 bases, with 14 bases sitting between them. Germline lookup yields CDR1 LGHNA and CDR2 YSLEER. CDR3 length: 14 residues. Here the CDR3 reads CASSQALDLSEQYF. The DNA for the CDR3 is TGCGCCAGCAGCCAAGCGCTTGACCTCTCTGAGCAGTACTTC.

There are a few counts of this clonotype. The CDR3 loop reads CAISFRQGGGNEQFF. The CDR3 nucleotides are TGTGCCATCAGTTTTCGGCAGGGGGGAGGCAATGAGCAGTTCTTC. The chain employs TRBV10-3 and TRBJ2-1, with D possibly matching TRBD1 (7 bases). This CDR3 contains 15 residues. The V end was cut by 5 bases, the J end by 6 bases, with 17 bases between. Germline-derived CDR1 and CDR2 are ENHRY and SYGVKD.

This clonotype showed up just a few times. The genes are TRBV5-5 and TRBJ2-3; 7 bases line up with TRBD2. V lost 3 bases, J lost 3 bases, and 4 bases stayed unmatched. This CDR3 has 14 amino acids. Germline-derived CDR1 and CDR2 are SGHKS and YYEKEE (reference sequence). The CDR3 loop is CASSSGGVTDTQYF. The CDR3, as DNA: TGTGCCAGCAGCTCTGGGGGGGTGACAGATACGCAGTATTTT.

CDR3 sequence reads: CAISEPTTDTQYF. CDR3 nucleotides: TGTGCCATCAGTGAGCCCACCACAGATACGCAGTATTTT. V and J are TRBV10-3 and TRBJ2-3; D uncertain. From germline, CDR1 is ENHRY and CDR2 SYGVKD. Trimming shortened V by 2 bases and J by 2 bases, and 5 bases separated the two germline ends. This CDR3 is 13 amino acids long.

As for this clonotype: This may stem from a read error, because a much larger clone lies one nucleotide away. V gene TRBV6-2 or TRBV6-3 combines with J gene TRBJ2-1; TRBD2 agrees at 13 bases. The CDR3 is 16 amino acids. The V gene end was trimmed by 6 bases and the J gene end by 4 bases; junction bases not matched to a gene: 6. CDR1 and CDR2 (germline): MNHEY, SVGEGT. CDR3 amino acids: CASSPGGLAGYNEQFF. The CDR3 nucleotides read TGTGCCAGCAGCCCAGGGGGACTAGCGGGATACAATGAGCAGTTCTTC.

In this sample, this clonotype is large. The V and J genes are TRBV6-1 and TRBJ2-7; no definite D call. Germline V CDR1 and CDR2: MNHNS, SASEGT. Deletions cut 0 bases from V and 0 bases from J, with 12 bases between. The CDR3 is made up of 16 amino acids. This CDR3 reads CASSEAWEISSYEQYF. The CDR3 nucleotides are TGTGCCAGCAGTGAAGCTTGGGAAATTAGCTCCTACGAGCAGTACTTC.

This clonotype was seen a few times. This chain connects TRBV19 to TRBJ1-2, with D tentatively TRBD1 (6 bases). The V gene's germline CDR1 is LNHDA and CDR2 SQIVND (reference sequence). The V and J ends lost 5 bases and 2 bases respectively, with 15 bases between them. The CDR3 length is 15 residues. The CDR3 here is CASSVNRVRNYGYTF. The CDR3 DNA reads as TGTGCCAGTAGTGTTAACAGGGTGCGAAACTATGGCTACACCTTC.

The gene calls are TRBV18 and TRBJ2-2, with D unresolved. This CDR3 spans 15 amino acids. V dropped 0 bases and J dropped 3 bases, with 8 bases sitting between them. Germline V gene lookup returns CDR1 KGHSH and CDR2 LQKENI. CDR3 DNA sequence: TGTGCCAGCTCACCACCGAATCCGTACACCGGGGAGCTGTTTTTT. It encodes CASSPPNPYTGELFF.

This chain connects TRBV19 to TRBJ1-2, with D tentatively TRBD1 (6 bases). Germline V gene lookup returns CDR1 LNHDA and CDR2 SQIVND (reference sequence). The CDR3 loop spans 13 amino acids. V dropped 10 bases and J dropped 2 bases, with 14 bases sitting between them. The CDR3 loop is CATTPGHNYGYTF. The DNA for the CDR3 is TGTGCCACCACCCCGGGACACAACTATGGCTACACCTTC. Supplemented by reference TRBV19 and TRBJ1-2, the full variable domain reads DGGITQSPKYLFRKEGQNVTLSCEQNLNHDAMYWYRQDPGQGLRLIYYSQIVNDFQKGDIAEGYSVSREKKESFPLTVTSAQKNPTAFYLCATTPGHNYGYTFGSGTRLTVV.